The following is a T cell receptor beta chain sequence with its context. V trimming: 2 bases; J trimming: 4 bases; junction bases outside the gene matches: 2. The CDR3 totals 14 residues. CDR1 and CDR2 (germline): MNHEY, SVGAGI. The data were taken from a study of cytomegalovirus exposure and HLA in healthy donors. The PCR made use of 60 Vbeta and 13 Jbeta primers. TCRdb's table, derived via immunoSEQ multiplex PCR, lists solely in-frame clones and lacks some. The repertoire holds about 180,000 clones, with 80% to 85% as singletons. The chain uses TRBV6-5 and TRBJ2-5; TRBD1 agrees at 9 bases. Sequences were obtained from PBMCs. The TCR sequence derives from a man aged 30 to 45 in good health and CMV-seronegative. The CDR3 sequence: CASSYGTGPETQYF. CDR3 DNA: TGTGCCAGCAGTTACGGGACAGGGCCAGAGACCCAGTACTTC.